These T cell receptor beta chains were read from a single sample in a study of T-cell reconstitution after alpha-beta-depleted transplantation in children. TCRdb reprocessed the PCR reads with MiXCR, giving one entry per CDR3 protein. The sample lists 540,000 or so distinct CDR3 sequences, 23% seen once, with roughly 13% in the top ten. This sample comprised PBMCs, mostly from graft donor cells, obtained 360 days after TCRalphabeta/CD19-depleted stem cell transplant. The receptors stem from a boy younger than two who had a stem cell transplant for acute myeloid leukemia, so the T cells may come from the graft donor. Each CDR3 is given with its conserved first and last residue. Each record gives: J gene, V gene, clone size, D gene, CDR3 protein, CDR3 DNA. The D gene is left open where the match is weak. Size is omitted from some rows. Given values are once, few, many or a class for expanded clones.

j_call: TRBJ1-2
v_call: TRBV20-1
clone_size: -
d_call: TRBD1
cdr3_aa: CSVWDRAFYGYTF
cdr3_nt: TGCAGTGTTTGGGACAGGGCGTTCTATGGCTACACCTTC

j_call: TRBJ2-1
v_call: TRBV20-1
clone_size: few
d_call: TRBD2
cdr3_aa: CSARGSSSAGGTDNYNEQFF
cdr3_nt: TGCAGTGCTAGGGGGTCATCTTCAGCGGGGGGAACCGACAACTACAATGAGCAGTTCTTC

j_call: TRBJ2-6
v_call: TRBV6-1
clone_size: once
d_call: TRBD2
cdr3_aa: CASRFQREFSGANVLTF
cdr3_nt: TGTGCCAGCAGATTTCAGCGGGAGTTCTCTGGGGCCAACGTCCTGACTTTC

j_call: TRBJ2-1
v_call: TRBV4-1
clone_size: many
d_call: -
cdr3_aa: CASSSSEYNEQFF
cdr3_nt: TGCGCCAGCAGCTCCTCAGAATACAATGAGCAGTTCTTC

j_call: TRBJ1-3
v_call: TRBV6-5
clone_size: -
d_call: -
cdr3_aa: CASSYSLQGITIYF
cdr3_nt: TGTGCCAGCAGTTACTCGTTGCAGGGGATTACCATATATTTT

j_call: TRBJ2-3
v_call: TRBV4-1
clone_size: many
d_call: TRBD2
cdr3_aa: CASSQSPRLAGGSTDTQYF
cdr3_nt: TGCGCCAGCAGCCAAAGTCCGAGACTAGCGGGGGGGAGCACAGATACGCAGTATTTT

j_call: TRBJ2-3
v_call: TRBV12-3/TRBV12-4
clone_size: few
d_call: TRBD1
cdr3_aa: CASSLWDRFTDTQYF
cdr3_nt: TGTGCCAGCAGTTTATGGGACAGATTCACAGATACGCAGTATTTT

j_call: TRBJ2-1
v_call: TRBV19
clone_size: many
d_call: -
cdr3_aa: CASSIIGLDYNEQFF
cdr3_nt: TGTGCCAGTAGTATAATCGGGCTGGATTACAATGAGCAGTTCTTC

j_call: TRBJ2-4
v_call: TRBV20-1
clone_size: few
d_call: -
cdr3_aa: CSARDLAGKNIQYF
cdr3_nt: TGCAGTGCTAGAGATCTGGCCGGAAAAAACATTCAGTACTTC

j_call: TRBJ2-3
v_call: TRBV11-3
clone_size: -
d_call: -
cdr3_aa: CASSLGRREISTDTQYF
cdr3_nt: TGTGCCAGCAGCTTAGGGCGTCGGGAAATCAGCACAGATACGCAGTATTTT

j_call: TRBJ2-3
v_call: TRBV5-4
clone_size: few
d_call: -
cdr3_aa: CASSLELHTDTQYF
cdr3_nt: TGTGCCAGCAGCTTGGAGCTCCACACAGATACGCAGTATTTT

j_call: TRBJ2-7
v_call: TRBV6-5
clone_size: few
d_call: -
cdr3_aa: CASSYSGFGYEQYF
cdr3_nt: TGTGCCAGCAGTTACTCGGGGTTCGGGTACGAGCAGTACTTC

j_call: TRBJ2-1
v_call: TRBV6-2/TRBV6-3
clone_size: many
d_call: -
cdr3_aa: CASSSVLRGNEQFF
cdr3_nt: TGTGCCAGCAGTTCCGTCTTAAGGGGAAATGAGCAGTTCTTC

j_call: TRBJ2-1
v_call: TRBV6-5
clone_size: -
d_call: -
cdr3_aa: CASSYEAFYEQFF
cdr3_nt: TGTGCCAGCAGTTATGAGGCGTTCTATGAGCAGTTCTTC

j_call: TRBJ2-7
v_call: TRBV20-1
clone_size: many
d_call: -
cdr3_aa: CSARDQVAPNYEQYF
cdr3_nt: TGCAGTGCTAGAGATCAGGTGGCCCCTAACTACGAGCAGTACTTC

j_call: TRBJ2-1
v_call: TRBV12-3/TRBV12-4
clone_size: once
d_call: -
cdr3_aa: CASRPGGNEQFF
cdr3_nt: TGTGCCAGCAGACCAGGGGGGAATGAGCAGTTCTTC

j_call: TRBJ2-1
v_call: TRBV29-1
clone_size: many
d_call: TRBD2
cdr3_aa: CSVVASGGPSSYNEQFF
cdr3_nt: TGCAGCGTTGTCGCGAGCGGGGGGCCCAGCTCCTACAATGAGCAGTTCTTC

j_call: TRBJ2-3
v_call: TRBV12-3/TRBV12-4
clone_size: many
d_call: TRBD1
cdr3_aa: CASSPGQSTDTQYF
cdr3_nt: TGTGCCAGCAGCCCGGGACAGAGCACAGATACGCAGTATTTT

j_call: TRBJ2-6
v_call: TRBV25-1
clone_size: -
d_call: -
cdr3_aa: CASSEFRPGANVLTF
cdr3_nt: TGTGCCAGCAGTGAATTTCGGCCTGGGGCCAACGTCCTGACTTTC

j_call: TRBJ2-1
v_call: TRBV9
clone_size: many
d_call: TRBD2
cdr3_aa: CASSVAGGLNNEQFF
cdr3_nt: TGTGCCAGCAGCGTAGCGGGGGGACTTAACAATGAGCAGTTCTTC

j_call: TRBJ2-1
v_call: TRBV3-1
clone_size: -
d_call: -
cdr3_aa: CASSQDGARAEVEQFF
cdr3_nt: TGTGCCAGCAGCCAAGATGGGGCCAGGGCTGAAGTTGAGCAGTTCTTC

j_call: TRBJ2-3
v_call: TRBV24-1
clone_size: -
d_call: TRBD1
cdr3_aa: CATSEGTGGTDTQYF
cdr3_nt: TGTGCCACCAGTGAAGGGACAGGGGGCACAGATACGCAGTATTTT

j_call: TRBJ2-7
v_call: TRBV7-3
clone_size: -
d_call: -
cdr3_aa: CASSQGGDGSSYEQYF
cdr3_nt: TGTGCCAGCAGCCAGGGGGGGGATGGAAGCTCCTACGAGCAGTACTTC

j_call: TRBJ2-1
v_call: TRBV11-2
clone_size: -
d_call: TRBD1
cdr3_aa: CASRGQESSYNEQFF
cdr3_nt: TGTGCCAGCAGGGGACAGGAGAGCTCCTACAATGAGCAGTTCTTC

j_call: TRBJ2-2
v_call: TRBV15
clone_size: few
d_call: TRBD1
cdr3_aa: CATSLGTVNTGELFF
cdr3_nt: TGTGCCACCAGCCTGGGGACAGTGAACACCGGGGAGCTGTTTTTT

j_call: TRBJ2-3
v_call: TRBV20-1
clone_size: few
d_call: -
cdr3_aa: CSARDRGPGSQYF
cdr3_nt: TGCAGTGCTAGAGATCGAGGGCCCGGGTCGCAGTATTTT

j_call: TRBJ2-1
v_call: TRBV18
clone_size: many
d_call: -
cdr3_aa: CASSPTTGNEQFF
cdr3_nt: TGTGCCAGCTCACCCACGACGGGTAATGAGCAGTTCTTC

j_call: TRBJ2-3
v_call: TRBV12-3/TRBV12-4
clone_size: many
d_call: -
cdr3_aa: CASSPSGGAQYF
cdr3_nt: TGTGCCAGCAGTCCATCGGGTGGGGCGCAGTATTTT

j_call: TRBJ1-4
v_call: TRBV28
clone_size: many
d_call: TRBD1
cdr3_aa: CASRHPMTGRVEKLFF
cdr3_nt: TGTGCCAGCAGACATCCTATGACAGGGAGAGTCGAAAAACTGTTTTTT

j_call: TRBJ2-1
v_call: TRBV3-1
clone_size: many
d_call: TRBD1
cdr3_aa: CASSTGTGHNEQFF
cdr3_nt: TGTGCCAGCAGTACCGGGACAGGGCACAATGAGCAGTTCTTC